The sequence of this TCR beta chain was determined in a study of blood T cell repertoires in COVID-19. Either two negative PCRs, clearance, or symptom resolution qualified Cohort 3 donors as recovered. The method was immunoSEQ multiplex PCR; TCRdb's version includes in-frame clones alone and lacks a portion of them. The sample contains hundreds of thousands of clones, under 90% of which appear only once. There are 13 residues in the CDR3. Trimming removed 2 bases from V and 13 bases from J; junction bases left unmatched: 8. CDR1 MNHEY and CDR2 SMNVEV come from the germline V gene (reference sequence).

The clonotype was recovered from a man aged 60 to 75 who had recovered from COVID-19. The rearrangement links TRBV27 to TRBJ2-1; 7 nucleotides line up with TRBD2. Sequencing used PBMCs or T cells enriched from blood (not recorded which). The CDR3: CASSLVGGRVQFF. CDR3 in DNA: TGTGCCAGCAGTTTAGTAGGTGGGAGGGTCCAGTTCTTC.